The 31 T cell receptor beta chains listed next were all sequenced from one sample in a study of identical twins. A single record per CDR3 protein comes from TCRdb applying MiXCR to the 5' RACE reads. The data show around 550,000 distinct CDR3 sequences, around 15% seen once. This sample also appeared in a second study, on yellow fever vaccine responses in identical twins.

Sequenced: CD4+ T cells sorted from blood. These TCRs come from a woman between 18 and 29 years old in good health.

The chain joins TRBV10-3 to TRBJ1-1; D might be TRBD1 (6 bases). V was cut by 1 base and J by 1 base, with 13 bases left in between. Germline CDR1 and CDR2: ENHRY and SYGVKD. The CDR3 has 16 residues. CDR3 bases: TGTGCCATCAGTGAGTACAACGGACAGAAGAACACTGAAGCTTTCTTT. Translating it yields CAISEYNGQKNTEAFF.

This clonotype was observed many times. The gene calls are TRBV12-3 or TRBV12-4 and TRBJ1-6; D is perhaps TRBD1 (5 bases). V lost 4 bases, J lost 4 bases, and 8 bases lay in between. The CDR3 covers 14 residues. The CDR3 nucleotides are TGTGCCAGCAGTTCCGGGACTTATAATTCACCCCTCCACTTT. Translated: CASSSGTYNSPLHF.

This clonotype turned up a few times. The chain combines TRBV4-1 with TRBJ2-5; TRBD2 matches 9 bases. V lost 0 bases and J lost 3; bases outside the gene matches: 5. This CDR3 region has 16 residues. The germline V gene has CDR1 MGHRA and CDR2 YSYEKL. The CDR3 sequence is CASSQDASGVKETQYF. The CDR3 DNA reads as TGCGCCAGCAGCCAAGATGCTAGCGGGGTAAAAGAGACCCAGTACTTC.

This clonotype showed up just a few times. The chain links TRBV12-3 or TRBV12-4 to TRBJ2-2, with 7 bases lining up with TRBD2. This CDR3 has 17 residues. V lost 3 bases to trimming and J lost 2 bases; unmatched junction nucleotides: 9. The CDR3 region has the DNA TGTGCCAGCAGTTTTCCCCGATCTAGCGGAAACACCGGGGAGCTGTTTTTT. Its protein is CASSFPRSSGNTGELFF.

The chain is built from TRBV20-1 and TRBJ2-1; TRBD1 matches at 9 bases. Germline-derived CDR1 and CDR2 are DFQATT and SNEGSKA (reference sequence). Germline trimming cut 5 bases from V and 6 bases from J; bases unmatched to any gene: 14. This CDR3 spans 16 amino acids. DNA for the CDR3: TGCAGTGCTCCTAGGGCCGGGACAGGGTATACCAATGAGCAGTTCTTC. This translates into CSAPRAGTGYTNEQFF.

The chain recombines TRBV3-1 with TRBJ2-3, with 10 positions matching TRBD2. V shed 1 base and J 5 bases; nucleotides not matched to a gene: 9. The length of the CDR3 is 17 residues. CDR1 is LGHDT and CDR2 is YNNKEL in the germline V gene (reference sequence). In DNA, the CDR3 is TGTGCCAGCAGCCAAGGCGCGGCTAGCGGGAGAGGAGATACGCAGTATTTT. Its protein is CASSQGAASGRGDTQYF.

In this sample, this clonotype turned up once. The chain carries TRBV12-3 or TRBV12-4 and TRBJ1-6, with D possibly being TRBD1 (6 bases). Trimming took 2 bases from V and 10 from J, leaving 15 bases between them. The CDR3 contains 15 residues. The CDR3 nucleotides read TGTGCCAGCAGTTTATGGGGGGGCGCGGAATCACCCCTCCACTTT. Its translation is CASSLWGGAESPLHF.

In this sample, this clonotype turned up a few times. CDR3 DNA sequence: TGCGCCAGCAGCTTGGTCGGGGGGGAGACCTACAATGAGCAGTTCTTC. Residues: CASSLVGGETYNEQFF. This sequence joins TRBV5-1 and TRBJ2-1; TRBD2 aligns across 8 bases. CDR3 size: 16 residues. V lost 0 bases and J lost 2; bases outside the gene matches: 4. Germline CDR1 is SGHRS and CDR2 is YFSETQ.

The gene calls are TRBV2 and TRBJ2-1; D tentatively reads TRBD1 or TRBD2 (5 bases each). V was cut by 9 bases and J by 4 bases, with 16 bases left in between. The CDR3 has 14 amino acids. Germline values: CDR1 SNHLY, CDR2 FYNNEI. Written as DNA, the CDR3 is TGTGCCAGTGAGAGGGGATTAGGGTACAATGAGCAGTTCTTC. It yields the protein CASERGLGYNEQFF.

The table lists this clonotype with a few counts. The chain recombines TRBV4-1 with TRBJ2-1, with D tentatively TRBD2 (5 bases). V lost 4 bases to trimming and J lost 1 base, with 11 bases between them. Germline V gene sequence: CDR1 MGHRA, CDR2 YSYEKL. The CDR3 sequence is 15 residues long. In nucleotides, the CDR3 is TGCGCCAGCAGCCTCGACTACCCGTCCTACAATGAGCAGTTCTTC. It encodes CASSLDYPSYNEQFF.

The chain employs TRBV24-1 and TRBJ2-1, with no clear D. CDR3 length: 12 residues. CDR1 is KGHDR, CDR2 SFDVKD, per germline. Trimming removed 7 bases at V and 9 bases at J, with 12 bases between. CDR3 sequence reads: CATRRETSEQFF. CDR3 sequence (DNA): TGTGCCACCAGAAGGGAAACGAGTGAGCAGTTCTTC.

The rearrangement joins TRBV24-1 to TRBJ2-2, with a possible D match to TRBD1 (5 bases). The CDR3 has 15 residues. Per germline, CDR1 KGHDR and CDR2 SFDVKD. Trimming removed 5 bases at V and 8 bases at J, with 17 bases between. The CDR3 DNA follows: TGTGCCACCAGTGCTGGGGCCGAAACGTGGGGGGAGCTGTTTTTT. Its protein product is CATSAGAETWGELFF.

This clonotype was counted a few times. The chain joins TRBV3-1 to TRBJ2-6; a weak D match, TRBD1 (6 bases). Germline CDR1 LGHDT, CDR2 YNNKEL (reference sequence). V lost 4 bases and J 1 base, leaving 17 bases between the germline ends. The CDR3 contains 18 residues. CDR3 loop: CASSRSGGFSSGANVLTF. CDR3 nucleotides: TGTGCCAGCAGCCGGAGTGGGGGCTTTAGTTCTGGGGCCAACGTCCTGACTTTC. The full variable domain, rest sourced from reference TRBV3-1 and TRBJ2-6, is DTAVSQTPKYLVTQMGNDKSIKCEQNLGHDTMYWYKQDSKKFLKIMFSYNNKELIINETVPNRFSPKSPDKAHLNLHINSLELGDSAVYFCASSRSGGFSSGANVLTFGAGSRLTVL.

J is TRBJ2-3 and V is TRBV2; 10 bases match TRBD2. Germline V lookup: CDR1 SNHLY, CDR2 FYNNEI. V lost 9 bases to trimming and J lost 5 bases; unmatched junction nucleotides: 5. This CDR3 region has 13 residues. The CDR3 reads CARASGREDTQYF. CDR3 sequence (DNA): TGTGCCAGGGCTAGCGGGAGAGAAGATACGCAGTATTTT.

This clonotype has just a few counts. The chain couples TRBV3-1 to TRBJ2-1, with no clear D. The V gene's germline CDR1 is LGHDT and CDR2 YNNKEL (reference sequence). V was pared by 4 bases and J by 0 bases, with 10 bases between. The CDR3 totals 15 residues. The CDR3 DNA sequence: TGTGCCAGCAGCCCCAAAAGGAGCTCCTACAATGAGCAGTTCTTC. It encodes CASSPKRSSYNEQFF.

The chain employs TRBV6-5 and TRBJ2-7; D is ambiguous. Germline CDR1 reads MNHEY; CDR2 reads SVGAGI. The CDR3 length is 15 residues. The V and J ends lost 4 bases and 0 bases respectively, with 13 bases between them. CDR3 sequence: CASSSQQRRSYEQYF. In DNA form, the CDR3 reads TGTGCCAGCAGTTCCCAACAGCGCCGCTCCTACGAGCAGTACTTC.

The table lists this clonotype with a few counts. The CDR3 nucleotides are TGCGCCAGCAGCTTGGCGGGACGGAACGAGGGGGAGACCCAGTACTTC. Its protein is CASSLAGRNEGETQYF. The V call is TRBV5-1, the J call TRBJ2-5; D tentatively reads TRBD1 or TRBD2 (5 bases each). Germline V gene data show CDR1 as SGHRS and CDR2 as YFSETQ. Trimming pared 0 bases from V and 5 bases from J, leaving 17 bases between. This CDR3 comprises 16 residues.

This clonotype was counted only a few times. This rearrangement joins TRBV3-1 to TRBJ2-7, with a tentative D call TRBD2 (5 bases). V was shortened by 1 base and J by 0 bases, with 10 bases between the two germline ends. The CDR3 totals 15 residues. Germline CDR1 and CDR2: LGHDT and YNNKEL (reference sequence). For the CDR3, the DNA is TGTGCCAGCAGCCAAGCAGGAGGAGGCTCCTACGAGCAGTACTTC. Protein sequence: CASSQAGGGSYEQYF.

Only a few counts were recorded for this clonotype. The V call is TRBV12-3 or TRBV12-4, the J call TRBJ1-1; TRBD1 matches at 11 bases. The CDR3 length is 17 residues. V lost 5 bases to trimming and J lost 0 bases; unmatched junction nucleotides: 8. The CDR3 coding sequence is TGTGCCAGCAGTGGCCGGACAGGGGGCTTTATGAACACTGAAGCTTTCTTT. This sequence encodes CASSGRTGGFMNTEAFF.

This clonotype was counted between two and nine times. The chain carries TRBV19 and TRBJ2-1; D uncertain. The CDR3 covers 14 residues. CDR1 LNHDA and CDR2 SQIVND come from the germline V gene (reference sequence). With 3 bases removed from V and 4 bases from J, the gap between germline ends came to 10 bases. DNA of the CDR3: TGTGCCAGTAGTATCGGCGGTCCATACAATGAGCAGTTCTTC. The encoded protein is CASSIGGPYNEQFF.

This clonotype has only a few counts. The rearrangement joins TRBV28 to TRBJ2-1; 9 bases agree with TRBD2. The CDR3 spans 17 residues. Germline V lookup: CDR1 MDHEN, CDR2 SYDVKM. V was pared by 5 bases and J by 7 bases, with 15 bases of the junction left unmatched. The DNA of the CDR3 is TGTGCCAGCAGTCTCTCCGCGGCGGGGGGGCTTGGGAATGAGCAGTTCTTC. It encodes CASSLSAAGGLGNEQFF.

V usage is TRBV3-1 and J usage is TRBJ2-4, with 10 bases aligning to TRBD2. With 2 bases clipped from V and 6 bases from J, the junction kept 1 base outside the gene matches. Germline loops: CDR1 LGHDT, CDR2 YNNKEL (reference sequence). This CDR3 is built from 14 residues. The CDR3 DNA reads TGTGCCAGCAGCCAAAGCGGGGGGGGAAACATTCAGTACTTC. It encodes CASSQSGGGNIQYF.

This clonotype was picked up many times. The chain uses TRBV24-1 and TRBJ2-7; tentative D call: TRBD2 (6 bases). CDR3 length: 13 amino acids. V lost 9 bases and J lost 1, with 12 bases in between. In germline, CDR1 is KGHDR, CDR2 SFDVKD. The CDR3 loop reads CATGGDGSYEQYF. The DNA for the CDR3 is TGTGCCACCGGAGGGGACGGATCCTACGAGCAGTACTTC.

This clonotype was recorded a few times. The chain combines TRBV5-1 with TRBJ2-2, with D perhaps matching TRBD2 (6 bases). CDR1 is SGHRS and CDR2 is YFSETQ in the germline V gene. The CDR3 loop spans 13 amino acids. Between the trimmed V and J ends, which lost 8 bases and 3 bases, there was a span of 11 bases. CDR3 DNA: TGCGCCAGTGGGACTCCTCACACCGGGGAGCTGTTTTTT. As protein: CASGTPHTGELFF.

This rearrangement joins TRBV12-3 or TRBV12-4 to TRBJ2-1, with D perhaps matching TRBD1 (6 bases). The CDR3 is 13 amino acids. V gave up 6 bases and J gave up 8 bases, with 14 bases separating them. In DNA form, the CDR3 reads TGTGCCAGCAGGGACACAGGGATCGATGAGCAGTTCTTC. Its protein product is CASRDTGIDEQFF.

This clonotype was detected only once. Germline is not matched at one junction end, which may reflect a read error. V is TRBV5-5 and J is TRBJ2-3, with 9 positions matching TRBD1. Germline values: CDR1 SGHKS, CDR2 YYEKEE (reference sequence). This CDR3 spans 18 amino acids. CDR3 region: CASSFSHPAGTGLDTRYF. CDR3 nucleotides: TGTGCCAGCAGCTTTTCCCATCCCGCCGGGACAGGGCTAGATACGCGGTATTTT.

This clonotype was observed many times. This chain joins TRBV6-5 and TRBJ1-3; no definite D call. The CDR3 totals 15 residues. Trimming stripped 2 bases from V and 0 bases from J, with 8 bases between. CDR1 is MNHEY, CDR2 SVGAGI, per germline. In nucleotides, the CDR3 is TGTGCCAGCAGTTACATGGGCCTCTCTGGAAACACCATATATTTT. Translating it yields CASSYMGLSGNTIYF.

In this sample, this clonotype turned up a few times. The chain combines TRBV14 with TRBJ2-1, with TRBD2 identical over 7 bases. This CDR3 region has 11 residues. The V segment lost 5 bases and the J segment 10 bases; nucleotides outside the gene matches: 2. Germline CDR1 is SGHDN and CDR2 is FVKESK. The CDR3 nucleotides read TGTGCCAGCAGCGCGGGGGTAGAGCAGTTCTTC. It encodes CASSAGVEQFF.

This clonotype was found a few times. This chain links TRBV27 with TRBJ2-7; 8 nucleotides match TRBD1. Germline assignment: CDR1 MNHEY and CDR2 SMNVEV (reference sequence). CDR3 size: 14 residues. Trimming cost V 3 bases and J 6 bases; bases outside gene matches: 7. CDR3 DNA sequence: TGTGCCAGCAGTTTGTGGACAGGGTCCCCCGAGCAGTACTTC. Translation: CASSLWTGSPEQYF.

This clonotype was seen only a few times. J is TRBJ2-3 and V is TRBV5-1; no definite D call. The CDR3 spans 16 residues. Germline loops: CDR1 SGHRS, CDR2 YFSETQ. Trimming took 1 base from V and 0 from J, leaving 12 bases between them. The CDR3 sequence: CASSLMWHSSTDTQYF. In DNA, the CDR3 is TGCGCCAGCAGCTTGATGTGGCACTCTAGCACAGATACGCAGTATTTT.

This clonotype was seen a handful of times. The chain recombines TRBV2 with TRBJ2-2; D is possibly TRBD1 or TRBD2 (6 bases each). This CDR3 contains 15 residues. The V and J ends lost 4 bases and 4 bases respectively, with 13 bases between them. Germline V gene lookup returns CDR1 SNHLY and CDR2 FYNNEI. The DNA of the CDR3 is TGTGCCAGCAGTGGGGGGGCAGGGCCCACCGGGGAGCTGTTTTTT. Amino acid sequence: CASSGGAGPTGELFF.